This T cell receptor beta chain stems from a study of T-cell reconstitution after alpha-beta-depleted transplantation in children. The study's findings and limits: Where alpha-beta T cells came from about two months after transplant was reportedly several hundred expanded graft clones. The origin of high day-60 TCRbeta diversity in some patients lay in surviving recipient T cells and thymic progenitors. T-cell numbers and diversity one year post-transplant derived largely from freshly generated T cells.

For TCRbeta, the library was prepared with unique molecular identifiers. TCRdb recomputed calls from the PCR reads with MiXCR, one row per CDR3 protein. The sample has about 420,000 distinct CDR3 sequences, 15% to 20% seen once. Remarks on this clonotype: As yet, its antigen is unknown.

The sequence came from a boy younger than two who had a stem cell transplant for Wiskott-Aldrich syndrome, so the T cells may come from the graft donor. The sample consisted of PBMCs, mostly from graft donor cells, taken 360 days after TCRalphabeta/CD19-depleted stem cell transplant.

The CDR3 sequence: CSAQYKGYEQYF. In nucleotides, the CDR3 is TGCAGTGCTCAGTATAAGGGCTACGAGCAGTACTTC. The chain links TRBV20-1 to TRBJ2-7; D is ambiguous. Germline CDR1 DFQATT, CDR2 SNEGSKA (reference sequence). V lost 5 bases, J lost 3 bases, and 11 bases lay in between. The CDR3 totals 12 residues.